These 7 T cell receptor beta chains originate from one sample sequenced in a study of blood T cell repertoires in COVID-19. The table came from immunoSEQ multiplex PCR; TCRdb's copy has only in-frame clones and leaves some out. The profile shows about 220,000 clones, 75% to 90% of them singletons. The specimen was PBMCs or T cells enriched from blood (not recorded which). The receptors originated from a woman between 18 and 29 years old in a cohort exposed to, infected with or recovered from COVID-19 (not recorded which).

V and J are TRBV10-2 and TRBJ1-2, with D unresolved. CDR1 is WSHSY and CDR2 is SAAADI in the germline V gene. Trimming shortened V by 6 bases and J by 4 bases, and 15 bases separated the two germline ends. The CDR3 length is 14 residues. The CDR3 protein is CASRSLTPPYGYTF. CDR3 coding DNA: TGCGCCAGCAGGAGTCTCACGCCGCCCTATGGCTACACCTTC.

The chain is built from TRBV27 and TRBJ2-3; the D gene is possibly TRBD1 (6 bases). The CDR3 contains 12 residues. The germline V gene has CDR1 MNHEY and CDR2 SMNVEV (reference sequence). Trimming removed 10 bases at V and 6 bases at J, with 14 bases between. CDR3 region: CAKPTGRDTQYF. In DNA form, the CDR3 reads TGTGCCAAACCGACAGGTCGTGATACGCAGTATTTT.

The J gene is TRBJ1-4, the V gene TRBV2; 8 bases match TRBD1. V lost 3 bases, J lost 6 bases, and 3 bases stayed unmatched. The CDR3 contains 14 residues. Germline V gene data show CDR1 as SNHLY and CDR2 as FYNNEI. The CDR3 DNA follows: TGTGCCAGCAGTGAGCAGGGGGCGGATGAAAAACTGTTTTTT. Its protein is CASSEQGADEKLFF.

The chain joins TRBV3-1 (or the pseudogene TRBV3-2) to TRBJ1-4, with D perhaps matching TRBD1 (5 bases). The CDR3 has 12 residues. Trimming stripped 4 bases from V and 13 bases from J, with 13 bases between. In germline, CDR1 is LGHDT, CDR2 YNNKEL (reference sequence). CDR3 loop: CASSPGTYSLFF. CDR3 coding DNA: TGTGCCAGCAGCCCCGGGACTTACTCACTGTTTTTT.

The rearrangement uses TRBV30 and TRBJ2-1, with a weak D call TRBD2 (5 bases). Germline CDR1 reads GTSNPN; CDR2 reads SVGIG (reference sequence). The CDR3 contains 17 residues. The V end lost 5 bases, the J end lost 0 bases, and 20 bases lay between the germline ends. CDR3 region: CAWGGVYGRLSYNEQFF. The CDR3 bases are TGTGCCTGGGGAGGAGTATACGGTAGACTCTCCTACAATGAGCAGTTCTTC.

The chain is built from TRBV24-1 and TRBJ2-2; unclear D gene. Trimming took off 3 bases at V and 3 bases at J, with 10 bases between the two ends. The CDR3 consists of 15 residues. Germline loops: CDR1 KGHDR, CDR2 SFDVKD. Here the CDR3 reads CATSDIQSYTGELFF. Written as DNA, the CDR3 is TGTGCCACCAGTGATATACAGAGTTACACCGGGGAGCTGTTTTTT.

The chain links TRBV10-2 to TRBJ2-7; no clear D gene. V was shortened by 4 bases and J by 0 bases, with 10 bases between the two germline ends. There are 14 residues in the CDR3. Germline CDR1 is WSHSY and CDR2 is SAAADI. CDR3 sequence: CASSVTGSSYEQYF. CDR3 nucleotide sequence: TGCGCCAGCAGTGTTACGGGTAGCTCCTACGAGCAGTACTTC.